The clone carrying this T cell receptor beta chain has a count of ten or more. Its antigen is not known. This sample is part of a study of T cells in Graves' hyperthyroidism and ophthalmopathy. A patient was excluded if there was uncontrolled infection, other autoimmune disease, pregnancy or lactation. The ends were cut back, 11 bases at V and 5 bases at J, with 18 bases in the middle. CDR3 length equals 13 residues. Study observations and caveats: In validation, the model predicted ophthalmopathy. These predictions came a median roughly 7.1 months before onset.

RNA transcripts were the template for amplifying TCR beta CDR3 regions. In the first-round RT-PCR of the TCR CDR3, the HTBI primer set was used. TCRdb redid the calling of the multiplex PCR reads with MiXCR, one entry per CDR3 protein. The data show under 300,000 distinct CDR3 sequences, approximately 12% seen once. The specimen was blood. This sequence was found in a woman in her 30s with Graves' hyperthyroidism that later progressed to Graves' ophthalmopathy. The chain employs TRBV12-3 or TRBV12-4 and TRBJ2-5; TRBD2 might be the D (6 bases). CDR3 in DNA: TGTGCCGTTTCCGGGGGACGGGGCGAGACCCAGTACTTC. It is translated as CAVSGGRGETQYF.